This T cell receptor beta chain was captured in a study of breast tumors, draining lymph nodes, adjacent tissues. V lost 1 base and J 1 base, leaving 14 bases between the germline ends. This CDR3 has 15 residues. The germline gives CDR1 SQVTM, CDR2 ANQGSEA. This clonotype was picked up one time. Its antigen remains unknown. MiXCR was run by TCRdb on the multiplex PCR reads, yielding one entry per CDR3 protein. Here the sample spans 30,000 to 40,000 distinct CDR3 sequences, roughly 69% being singletons. General study points: Tumors had less TCR diversity than lymph nodes, more than nontumor tissue. The data were judged consistent with most tumor T cells coming from lymph node and expanding in tumor.

This rearrangement joins TRBV29-1 to TRBJ2-7, with D perhaps TRBD2 (5 bases). This receptor was taken from a female donor with breast cancer. Some clones in this sample may be carry-over from other donors' samples. Sequenced input: breast tumor tissue. This CDR3 is CSVEVPEGPSYEQYF. DNA for the CDR3: TGCAGCGTTGAAGTCCCCGAGGGTCCTTCCTACGAGCAGTACTTC.